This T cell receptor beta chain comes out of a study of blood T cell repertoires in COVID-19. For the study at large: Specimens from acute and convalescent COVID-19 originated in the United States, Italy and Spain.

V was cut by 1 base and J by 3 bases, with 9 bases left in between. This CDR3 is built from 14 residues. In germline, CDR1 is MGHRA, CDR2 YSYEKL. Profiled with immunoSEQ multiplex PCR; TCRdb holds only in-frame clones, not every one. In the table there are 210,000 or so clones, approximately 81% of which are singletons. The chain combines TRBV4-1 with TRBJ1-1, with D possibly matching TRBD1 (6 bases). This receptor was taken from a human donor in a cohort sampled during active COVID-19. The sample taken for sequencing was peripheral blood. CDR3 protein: CASSQGTGYTEAFF. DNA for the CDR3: TGCGCCAGCAGCCAAGGAACAGGGTACACTGAAGCTTTCTTT.